This entry is about one TCR beta chain. This sample is drawn from a study of blood T cell repertoires in COVID-19. Trimming took off 1 base at V and 1 base at J, with 11 bases between the two ends. Germline CDR1 LGHDT, CDR2 YNNKEL (reference sequence). The CDR3 extends over 16 amino acids. Measured with immunoSEQ multiplex PCR; TCRdb has only the in-frame clones, and not every one. The repertoire holds tens of thousands of clones, 70% to 90% seen once, with around 3% in the top ten. Sequencing was carried out using peripheral blood. The rearrangement joins TRBV3-1 (or the pseudogene TRBV3-2) to TRBJ1-5, with D tentatively TRBD1 (5 bases). The clonotype was recovered from a woman of 80 years or more with acute or convalescent COVID-19. The CDR3 sequence is CASSQGWGRSNQPQHF. The CDR3 DNA sequence: TGTGCCAGCAGCCAAGGTTGGGGGAGGAGCAATCAGCCCCAGCATTTT.